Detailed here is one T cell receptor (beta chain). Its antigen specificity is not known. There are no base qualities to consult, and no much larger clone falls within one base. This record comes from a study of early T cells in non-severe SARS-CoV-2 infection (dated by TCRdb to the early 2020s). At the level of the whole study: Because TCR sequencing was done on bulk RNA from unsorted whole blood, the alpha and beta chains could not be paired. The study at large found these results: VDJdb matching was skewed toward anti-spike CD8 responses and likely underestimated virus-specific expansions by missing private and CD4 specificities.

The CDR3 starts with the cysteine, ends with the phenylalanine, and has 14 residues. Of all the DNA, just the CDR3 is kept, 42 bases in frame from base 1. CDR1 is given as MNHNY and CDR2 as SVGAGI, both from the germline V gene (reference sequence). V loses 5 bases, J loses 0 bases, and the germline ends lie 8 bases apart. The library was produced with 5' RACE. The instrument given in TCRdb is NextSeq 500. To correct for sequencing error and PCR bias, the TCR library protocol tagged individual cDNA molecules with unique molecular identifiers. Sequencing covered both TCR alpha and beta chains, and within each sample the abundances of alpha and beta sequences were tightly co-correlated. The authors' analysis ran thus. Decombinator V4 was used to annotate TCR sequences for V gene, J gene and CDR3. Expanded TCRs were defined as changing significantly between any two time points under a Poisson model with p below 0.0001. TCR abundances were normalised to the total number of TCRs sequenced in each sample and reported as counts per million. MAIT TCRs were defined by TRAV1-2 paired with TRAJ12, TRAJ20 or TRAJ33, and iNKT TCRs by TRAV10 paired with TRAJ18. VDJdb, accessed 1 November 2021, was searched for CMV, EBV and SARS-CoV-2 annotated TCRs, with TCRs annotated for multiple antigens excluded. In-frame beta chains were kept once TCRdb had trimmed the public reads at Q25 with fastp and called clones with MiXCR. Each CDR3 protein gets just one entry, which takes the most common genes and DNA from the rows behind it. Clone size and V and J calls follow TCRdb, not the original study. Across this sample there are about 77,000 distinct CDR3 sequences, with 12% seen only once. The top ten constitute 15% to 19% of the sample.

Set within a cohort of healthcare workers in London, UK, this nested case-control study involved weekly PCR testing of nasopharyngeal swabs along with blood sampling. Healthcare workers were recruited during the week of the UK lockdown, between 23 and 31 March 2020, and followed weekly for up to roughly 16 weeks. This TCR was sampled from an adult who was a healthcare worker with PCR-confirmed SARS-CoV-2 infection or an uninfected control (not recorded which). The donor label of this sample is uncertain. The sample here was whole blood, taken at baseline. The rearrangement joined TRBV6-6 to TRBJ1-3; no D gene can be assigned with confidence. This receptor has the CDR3 CASSRQASGNTIYF. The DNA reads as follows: TGTGCCAGCAGTCGACAAGCCTCTGGAAACACCATATATTTT.